Shown below are 29 T cell receptor beta chains from a single sample sequenced in a study of siplizumab effects on memory and regulatory T cells. Only in-frame clones appear in the TCRdb table, and some are missing; sequencing was by immunoSEQ multiplex PCR. In the table there are about 82,000 clones, over 80% of which are singletons. Sequenced sample: Tregs sorted from blood. These TCRs come from a human donor in good health.

This rearrangement joins TRBV11-2 to TRBJ2-1; 10 nucleotides align to TRBD2. From germline, CDR1 is SGHAT and CDR2 FQNNGV. This CDR3 comprises 16 residues. Trimming took 1 base from V and 3 from J; bases not matched to a gene: 3. The CDR3 DNA follows: TGTGCCAGCAGCTTAGGAGCTAGCGGGGGCTACAATGAGCAGTTCTTC. Translated, it gives CASSLGASGGYNEQFF. The whole variable domain, filled in from reference TRBV11-2 and TRBJ2-1, reads EAGVAQSPRYKIIEKRQSVAFWCNPISGHATLYWYQQILGQGPKLLIQFQNNGVVDDSQLPKDRFSAERLKGVDSTLKIQPAKLEDSAVYLCASSLGASGGYNEQFFGPGTRLTVL.

V and J are TRBV5-1 and TRBJ2-3, with TRBD1 matching over 9 bases. The length of the CDR3 is 17 residues. Germline CDR1 is SGHRS and CDR2 is YFSETQ. The ends lost 5 bases at V and 0 bases at J; junction bases unmatched: 10. The CDR3 here is CASSGRVGTGSTDTQYF. The CDR3 region has the DNA TGCGCCAGCAGTGGTAGAGTGGGGACAGGGAGCACAGATACGCAGTATTTT.

This chain joins TRBV10-3 and TRBJ1-2; D not certain. V shed 6 bases and J shed 8 bases, with 16 bases lying between them. The CDR3 totals 13 residues. Germline V gives CDR1 ENHRY, CDR2 SYGVKD. Here the CDR3 reads CAIRGIDTKGYTF. The DNA for the CDR3 is TGTGCCATCAGGGGAATCGACACGAAGGGCTACACCTTC.

The chain carries TRBV6-5 and TRBJ2-2; D is possibly TRBD1 or TRBD2 (5 bases each). There are 14 residues in the CDR3. The germline V gene has CDR1 MNHEY and CDR2 SVGAGI. V was cut by 3 bases and J by 4 bases, with 9 bases left in between. The CDR3 here is CASSYAGTTGELFF. As DNA, the CDR3 is TGTGCCAGCAGTTATGCAGGGACCACCGGGGAGCTGTTTTTT.

The V and J genes are TRBV28 and TRBJ2-7, with D maybe TRBD2 (5 bases). V shed 6 bases and J shed 7 bases, with 13 bases lying between them. CDR1 MDHEN and CDR2 SYDVKM come from the germline V gene. The CDR3 length is 12 residues. CDR3 nucleotides: TGTGCCAGCAGCTACCTCACGGGGGAGCAGTACTTC. Amino acid sequence: CASSYLTGEQYF.

V and J are TRBV30 and TRBJ2-5, with a tentative D call TRBD2 (7 bases). Trimming pared 0 bases from V and 3 bases from J, leaving 14 bases between. Germline-derived CDR1 and CDR2 are GTSNPN and SVGIG (reference sequence). The CDR3 has 15 amino acids. Written as DNA, the CDR3 is TGTGCCTGGAGTGTTAGACGGGGGGCCAAAGAGACCCAGTACTTC. Protein product: CAWSVRRGAKETQYF.

The chain couples TRBV7-3 to TRBJ1-1, with D perhaps TRBD1 (5 bases). CDR3 length: 13 residues. Looked up from germline, CDR1 is SGHTA and CDR2 is FQGTGA. V shed 6 bases and J shed 9 bases, with 17 bases lying between them. The CDR3 protein is CASSQDKSTQAFF. DNA of the CDR3: TGTGCCAGCAGTCAGGACAAGTCTACTCAAGCTTTCTTT. The full variable domain, with the rest looked up from reference TRBV7-3 and TRBJ1-1, is GAGVSQTPSNKVTEKGKYVELRCDPISGHTALYWYRQSLGQGPEFLIYFQGTGAADDSGLPNDRFFAVRPEGSVSTLKIQRTERGDSAVYLCASSQDKSTQAFFGQGTRLTVV.

The V and J genes are TRBV10-1 and TRBJ2-7, with 9 bases fitting TRBD1. The V segment lost 6 bases and the J segment 3 bases; nucleotides outside the gene matches: 12. This CDR3 contains 16 residues. Germline loops: CDR1 WNHNN, CDR2 SYGVQD (reference sequence). CDR3 sequence: CASSPLGQGKDYEQYF. In nucleotides, the CDR3 is TGCGCCAGCAGCCCCCTAGGACAGGGGAAAGACTACGAGCAGTACTTC.

The CDR3 is CATGTGVGSQPQHF. CDR3 sequence (DNA): TGTGCCACAGGAACAGGGGTTGGGAGTCAGCCCCAGCATTTT. This rearrangement joins TRBV19 to TRBJ1-5, with 7 bases aligning to TRBD1. The CDR3 sequence is 14 residues long. Germline CDR1 LNHDA, CDR2 SQIVND (reference sequence). Germline trimming cut 10 bases from V and 6 bases from J; bases unmatched to any gene: 12.

The count of this clone is one. The chain joins TRBV5-6 to TRBJ1-6; D is undetermined. Trimming removed 1 base at V and 7 bases at J, with 3 bases between. CDR1 and CDR2 from the germline V gene are SGHDT and YYEEEE. The CDR3 consists of 12 residues. This CDR3 reads CASSLWNSPLHF. In DNA form, the CDR3 reads TGTGCCAGCAGCTTGTGGAATTCACCCCTCCACTTT.

The chain joins TRBV7-3 to TRBJ1-5; D is ambiguous. The CDR3 is 14 amino acids. The germline V gene encodes CDR1 SGHTA and CDR2 FQGTGA. V was pared by 1 base and J by 1 base, with 5 bases between. The CDR3 coding sequence is TGTGCCAGCAGCTTAAGTCGCAGCAATCAGCCCCAGCATTTT. Residues: CASSLSRSNQPQHF.

This chain joins TRBV4-3 and TRBJ1-1; D uncertain. The CDR3 has 14 residues. With 1 base removed from V and 5 bases from J, the gap between germline ends came to 11 bases. Germline-derived CDR1 and CDR2 are LGHNA and YSLEER. CDR3 amino acids: CASSQVAGWTEAFF. CDR3 sequence (DNA): TGCGCCAGCAGCCAAGTGGCGGGGTGGACTGAAGCTTTCTTT.

The V call is TRBV5-1, the J call TRBJ2-7; D may match TRBD1 or TRBD2 (5 bases each). Germline lookup yields CDR1 SGHRS and CDR2 YFSETQ. This CDR3 spans 14 amino acids. V gave up 1 base and J gave up 5 bases, with 13 bases separating them. The CDR3 is CASSLWGYGDEQYF. The CDR3 coding sequence is TGCGCCAGCAGCTTGTGGGGGTACGGGGACGAGCAGTACTTC.

The V gene is TRBV4-2, the J gene TRBJ1-2; 7 nucleotides match TRBD1. CDR1 is LGHNA and CDR2 is YNFKEQ in the germline V gene. V shed 4 bases and J 4 bases; nucleotides not matched to a gene: 15. The CDR3 covers 17 residues. DNA for the CDR3: TGTGCCAGCAGCCCGAGTACAGGGGCTGAGGCGAGCTATGGCTACACCTTC. This codes for CASSPSTGAEASYGYTF.

The V and J genes are TRBV6-1 and TRBJ2-1; D is unresolved. Trimming removed 0 bases at V and 3 bases at J, with 12 bases between. The germline V gene has CDR1 MNHNS and CDR2 SASEGT. The CDR3 has 16 amino acids. CDR3 amino acids: CASSEALLGYYNEQFF. In DNA form, the CDR3 reads TGTGCCAGCAGTGAAGCGCTATTAGGTTACTACAATGAGCAGTTCTTC.

This clone has only one observation. This CDR3 is CASSLEAYTGELFF. The DNA of the CDR3 is TGTGCCAGCAGCTTAGAAGCTTACACCGGGGAGCTGTTTTTT. The rearrangement joins TRBV7-2 to TRBJ2-2; D not resolved. Trimming cost V 1 base and J 3 bases, with 6 bases left between them. The CDR3 has 14 residues. Germline values: CDR1 SGHTA, CDR2 FQGNSA.

The gene calls are TRBV4-3 and TRBJ1-2; D perhaps matches TRBD1 (6 bases). Trimming took 6 bases from V and 4 from J, leaving 12 bases between them. This CDR3 comprises 13 residues. The germline gives CDR1 LGHNA, CDR2 YSLEER. This chain's CDR3 is CASSTWGAYGYTF. The DNA of the CDR3 is TGCGCCAGCAGTACATGGGGGGCCTATGGCTACACCTTC.

The V gene is TRBV5-1, the J gene TRBJ2-1; D call uncertain. The CDR3 sequence is 15 residues long. V lost 0 bases and J 8 bases, leaving 15 bases between the germline ends. Germline V lookup: CDR1 SGHRS, CDR2 YFSETQ. CDR3 amino acids: CASSLDVGRMDEQFF. In DNA, the CDR3 is TGCGCCAGCAGCTTGGATGTGGGCCGAATGGATGAGCAGTTCTTC.

The V call is TRBV5-4, the J call TRBJ2-5; D is tentatively TRBD1 or TRBD2 (6 bases each). The length of the CDR3 is 13 residues. The V end lost 2 bases, the J end lost 4 bases, and 9 bases lay between the germline ends. Germline-derived CDR1 and CDR2 are SGHNT and YYREEE (reference sequence). The CDR3 sequence: CASSFGGRETQYF. DNA of the CDR3: TGTGCCAGCAGCTTCGGGGGCCGAGAGACCCAGTACTTC.

The J gene is TRBJ1-1, the V gene TRBV7-3; D may be TRBD1 (5 bases). With 3 bases removed from V and 2 bases from J, the gap between germline ends came to 7 bases. Germline V lookup: CDR1 SGHTA, CDR2 FQGTGA. The CDR3 contains 13 residues. CDR3 nucleotide sequence: TGTGCCAGCAGCTTCAGGGAAAACACTGAAGCTTTCTTT. This sequence encodes CASSFRENTEAFF.

This clone has a single count. CDR3 DNA: TGTGCCAGCTCACCTAATATAGCGGGGGCCAACACCGGGGAGCTGTTTTTT. As protein: CASSPNIAGANTGELFF. The chain joins TRBV18 to TRBJ2-2, with 9 bases identical to TRBD2. CDR3 length: 17 amino acids. Trimming removed 3 bases from V and 2 bases from J; junction bases left unmatched: 7. Germline assignment: CDR1 KGHSH and CDR2 LQKENI.

A few counts support this clone. This chain links TRBV9 with TRBJ1-2, with D perhaps TRBD1 (6 bases). The CDR3 contains 15 residues. The germline V and J ends were trimmed by 4 bases and 2 bases, with 15 bases remaining between them. Germline lookup yields CDR1 SGDLS and CDR2 YYNGEE. In DNA form, the CDR3 reads TGTGCCAGCAGCCAACGGGACACAGGGAACTATGGCTACACCTTC. Its protein product is CASSQRDTGNYGYTF.

The J gene is TRBJ2-1, the V gene TRBV7-9; 8 positions agree with TRBD2. The trim removed 5 bases at V and 8 bases at J, leaving 2 bases unmatched. Germline V gives CDR1 SEHNR, CDR2 FQNEAQ (reference sequence). The CDR3 covers 12 residues. The CDR3 loop is CASSAREDEQFF. CDR3 DNA sequence: TGTGCCAGCAGCGCGCGGGAGGATGAGCAGTTCTTC. Combining the CDR3 with reference TRBV7-9 and TRBJ2-1 gives the whole variable domain DTGVSQNPRHKITKRGQNVTFRCDPISEHNRLYWYRQTLGQGPEFLTYFQNEAQLEKSRLLSDRFSAERPKGSFSTLEIQRTEQGDSAMYLCASSAREDEQFFGPGTRLTVL.

V and J are TRBV5-4 and TRBJ1-1, with D hard to call. V shed 0 bases and J shed 6 bases, with 9 bases lying between them. This CDR3 comprises 13 residues. Germline-derived CDR1 and CDR2 are SGHNT and YYREEE (reference sequence). CDR3 DNA: TGTGCCAGCAGCTTGGCCGGTCTGGCTGAAGCTTTCTTT. It encodes CASSLAGLAEAFF. Using reference TRBV5-4 and TRBJ1-1 for the parts outside the CDR3, the full variable domain is ETGVTQSPTHLIKTRGQQVTLRCSSQSGHNTVSWYQQALGQGPQFIFQYYREEENGRGNFPPRFSGLQFPNYSSELNVNALELDDSALYLCASSLAGLAEAFFGQGTRLTVV.

The chain is built from TRBV7-5 and TRBJ1-1. TRBV7-5 is a pseudogene locus. The CDR3 loop spans 15 amino acids. In DNA form, the CDR3 reads TGTGTCAGAAGCTCCCGACCCATGGGGAACACTGAAGCTTTCTTT. Its protein is CVRSSRPMGNTEAFF.

Only one count was recorded for this clone. The CDR3 DNA reads as TGTGCCAGCAGTCCGTTGACAGCGAATAACTATGGCTACACCTTC. Its translation: CASSPLTANNYGYTF. This chain joins TRBV27 and TRBJ1-2; weak D call: TRBD1 (5 bases). The V gene's germline CDR1 is MNHEY and CDR2 SMNVEV (reference sequence). Trimming shortened V by 5 bases and J by 1 base, and 14 bases separated the two germline ends. This CDR3 is built from 15 residues.

J is TRBJ1-6 and V is TRBV5-1, with a weak D call TRBD1 (6 bases). Germline V gene lookup returns CDR1 SGHRS and CDR2 YFSETQ. V lost 3 bases and J lost 6, with 19 bases in between. The CDR3 consists of 17 residues. DNA of the CDR3: TGCGCCAGCAGCTATCGGACAGCACTTAATACTAATTCACCCCTCCACTTT. Its protein product is CASSYRTALNTNSPLHF.

CDR3 region: CAWSDTEAFF. In DNA form, the CDR3 reads TGTGCCTGGAGTGACACTGAAGCTTTCTTT. This chain connects TRBV30 to TRBJ1-1, with D uncertain. The V gene lost 1 base and the J gene lost 3 bases, with 0 bases spanning the gap. In germline, CDR1 is GTSNPN, CDR2 SVGIG (reference sequence). CDR3 size: 10 residues.

The chain carries TRBV27 and TRBJ1-6; perhaps TRBD1 as D (6 bases). Germline assignment: CDR1 MNHEY and CDR2 SMNVEV (reference sequence). V was cut by 6 bases and J by 7 bases, with 22 bases left in between. CDR3 length: 17 residues. CDR3 sequence (DNA): TGTGCCAGCAGACCCGTGTCGGGGGCGAGAGCCAATTCACCCCTCCACTTT. This translates into CASRPVSGARANSPLHF.